The clone carrying this TCR beta chain is a singleton in its sample. Its antigen is not known. The V and J ends lost 7 bases and 4 bases, in that order; junction bases with no gene match: 6. The germline V gene has CDR1 SGHNT and CDR2 YENEEA. This CDR3 has 13 residues. The sample originates from a study of OX40 agonist ivuxolimab in advanced cancers. The wider study: Of the patients, three showed partial responses, one with hepatocellular carcinoma and two with cutaneous melanoma. Study findings and constraints: Researchers report that CD8+ T cells had, on average, more expanded clones than CD4+. By week 6 at 0.1 to 3.0 mg/kg, blood CD4+ and CD8+ T cells had expanded clonally. Low normalized T-cell clonal expansion also characterized some of the nonresponders.

Profiling relied on immunoSEQ multiplex PCR, and the TCRdb table lists in-frame clones only, not all of them. Of tens of thousands of clones listed, about 90% were seen once; the top ten hold 8.7%. The TCR comes from an adult with an advanced solid tumor such as melanoma, head and neck, liver or kidney cancer. V is TRBV11-3 and J is TRBJ2-5; 7 nucleotides align to TRBD2. The input for sequencing was CD4+ or CD8+ T cells sorted from blood, taken in a trial of the OX40 agonist ivuxolimab. Here the CDR3 reads CASTSGEAETQYF. The CDR3 DNA follows: TGTGCCAGCACGAGCGGGGAAGCAGAGACCCAGTACTTC.